A selection of T cell receptor beta chains follows, all from one sample in a study of blood T cells in healthy people across ages. TCRdb processed the 5' RACE reads anew with MiXCR; each CDR3 protein has one entry. The table has 1.5 million to 2 million distinct CDR3 sequences, almost 35% seen once. The sample was blood. These receptors all stem from a woman aged 30 to 39 in good health. Both conserved end residues are part of each CDR3. The D gene is left open where the match is weak. Part of the rows lack a size; the others show once, few, many or a class for expanded clones.

D	V	size	J	CDR3	DNA
.	TRBV3-1	.	TRBJ1-1	CASSPQTVGTEAFF	TGTGCCAGCAGCCCCCAGACAGTAGGCACTGAAGCTTTCTTT
TRBD2	TRBV12-3/TRBV12-4	few	TRBJ2-7	CASSLAGGSYNEQYF	TGTGCCAGCAGCCTAGCGGGGGGATCCTACAATGAGCAGTACTTC
.	TRBV15	.	TRBJ1-5	CATSPQGRANQPQHF	TGTGCCACCAGCCCCCAAGGCAGGGCCAATCAGCCCCAGCATTTT
.	TRBV20-1	few	TRBJ2-5	CSASRDTETQYF	TGCAGTGCTAGCCGGGATACGGAGACCCAGTACTTC
TRBD2	TRBV28	few	TRBJ2-1	CASSFPGLGSYNEQFF	TGTGCCAGCAGTTTCCCGGGACTAGGCTCCTACAATGAGCAGTTCTTC
.	TRBV20-1	.	TRBJ2-7	CSANSRPNSYEQYF	TGCAGTGCAAATTCTCGGCCCAACAGCTACGAGCAGTACTTC
.	TRBV20-1	few	TRBJ2-3	CSARHGSTDTQYF	TGCAGTGCTAGGCACGGGAGCACAGATACGCAGTATTTT
.	TRBV4-1	many	TRBJ2-7	CASSQVGHYEQYF	TGCGCCAGCAGCCAAGTAGGACACTACGAGCAGTACTTC
TRBD1	TRBV13	few	TRBJ2-6	CASSGQGPNSGANVLTF	TGTGCCAGCAGCGGACAGGGGCCAAACTCTGGGGCCAACGTCCTGACTTTC
TRBD1	TRBV5-1	.	TRBJ1-2	CASSLPGQGIYGYTF	TGCGCCAGCAGCCTTCCGGGACAGGGGATATATGGCTACACCTTC
.	TRBV5-1	once	TRBJ1-1	CAGDTGPEAFF	TGCGCCGGAGATACTGGACCTGAAGCTTTCTTT
.	TRBV4-1	.	TRBJ1-6	CASSRYNSPLHF	TGCGCCAGCAGCCGATATAATTCACCCCTCCACTTT
.	TRBV6-2/TRBV6-3	.	TRBJ1-1	CASSSLRGAVRSTEAFF	TGTGCCAGCAGCTCCTTAAGGGGGGCTGTCCGGAGCACTGAAGCTTTCTTT
.	TRBV10-3	few	TRBJ2-7	CAIKDRDGDYEQYF	TGTGCCATCAAGGACCGGGACGGAGACTACGAGCAGTACTTC
.	TRBV6-2/TRBV6-3	.	TRBJ2-7	CASSYASESYEQYF	TGTGCCAGCAGTTACGCTAGCGAGAGCTACGAGCAGTACTTC
TRBD2	TRBV5-1	.	TRBJ2-2	CASSRLGASGLPNTGELFF	TGCGCCAGCAGCCGCCTGGGGGCTAGCGGGCTCCCGAACACCGGGGAGCTGTTTTTT
.	TRBV6-2/TRBV6-3	few	TRBJ2-7	CASSFMEEQYF	TGTGCCAGCAGTTTTATGGAGGAGCAGTACTTC
TRBD2	TRBV12-3/TRBV12-4	few	TRBJ2-1	CASSFRSGGSYNEQFF	TGTGCCAGCAGTTTCAGAAGCGGGGGTTCCTACAATGAGCAGTTCTTC
TRBD1	TRBV28	.	TRBJ1-5	CASSFSGTGGVSDNQPQHF	TGTGCCAGCAGTTTCTCCGGGACAGGGGGTGTATCCGACAATCAGCCCCAGCATTTT
.	TRBV11-1	.	TRBJ2-7	CASSQGEGVTYEQYF	TGTGCCAGCAGCCAGGGAGAGGGGGTGACCTACGAGCAGTACTTC
TRBD1	TRBV10-3	few	TRBJ1-1	CATTDRENTEAFF	TGTGCCACCACCGACAGGGAAAACACTGAAGCTTTCTTT
TRBD1	TRBV11-1	.	TRBJ2-1	CAGSLEQGANNEQFF	TGTGCCGGCAGCTTAGAGCAGGGGGCTAACAATGAGCAGTTCTTC
.	TRBV6-6	.	TRBJ1-1	CASSYPNTGLNTEAFF	TGTGCCAGCAGTTACCCAAATACAGGGCTGAACACTGAAGCTTTCTTT
TRBD1	TRBV5-1	.	TRBJ2-7	CASSPDVQGVKNEQYF	TGCGCCAGCAGCCCGGACGTACAGGGGGTGAAAAACGAGCAGTACTTC
TRBD1	TRBV15	.	TRBJ2-7	CATSQAQGQIFSYEQYF	TGTGCCACCAGCCAAGCCCAGGGACAGATCTTCTCCTACGAGCAGTACTTC
.	TRBV7-2	few	TRBJ1-2	CASSGGSRNYGYTF	TGTGCCAGCAGCGGCGGTTCCCGTAACTATGGCTACACCTTC
TRBD2	TRBV12-3/TRBV12-4	.	TRBJ2-1	CASSLANGRDEQFF	TGTGCCAGCAGTTTAGCTAACGGGAGGGATGAGCAGTTCTTC
TRBD1	TRBV4-1	.	TRBJ2-7	CASSQVPGQGAEEQYF	TGCGCCAGCAGCCAAGTCCCCGGACAGGGGGCAGAAGAGCAGTACTTC
.	TRBV12-3/TRBV12-4	.	TRBJ1-1	CASTTGSVGEAFF	TGTGCCAGCACAACGGGGTCGGTGGGTGAAGCTTTCTTT
TRBD2	TRBV6-5	.	TRBJ2-3	CASSYGGEGPDTQYF	TGTGCCAGCAGTTACGGGGGGGAGGGGCCAGATACGCAGTATTTT
.	TRBV4-2	.	TRBJ2-1	CASSRETGRLYNEQFF	TGTGCCAGCAGCCGCGAGACAGGACGACTATACAATGAGCAGTTCTTC
.	TRBV20-1	few	TRBJ1-1	CSASRTDYTEAFF	TGCAGTGCTAGTAGGACAGACTACACTGAAGCTTTCTTT
.	TRBV20-1	.	TRBJ1-5	CSAGVGSNQPQHF	TGCAGTGCCGGGGTAGGTAGCAATCAGCCCCAGCATTTT
.	TRBV10-3	few	TRBJ2-5	CAISGQGGLETQYF	TGTGCCATCAGTGGACAGGGAGGTTTGGAGACCCAGTACTTC
TRBD2	TRBV5-1	few	TRBJ2-1	CASSPRGLNEQFF	TGCGCCAGCAGCCCCCGGGGACTAAATGAGCAGTTCTTC
.	TRBV28	.	TRBJ2-7	CASSLRGADYEQYF	TGTGCCAGCAGTTTAAGGGGGGCTGACTACGAGCAGTACTTC
.	TRBV6-5	few	TRBJ2-2	CATSEGAGELFF	TGTGCCACTAGCGAAGGCGCCGGGGAGCTGTTTTTT
TRBD1	TRBV4-1	.	TRBJ2-7	CASSKPGQGTYEQYF	TGCGCCAGCAGCAAACCGGGACAGGGGACCTACGAGCAGTACTTC
.	TRBV12-3/TRBV12-4	few	TRBJ1-5	CASSWGQKSNQPQHF	TGTGCCAGCAGTTGGGGACAAAAAAGCAATCAGCCCCAGCATTTT
.	TRBV2	few	TRBJ2-1	CASSEEGTLYNEQFF	TGTGCCAGCAGTGAAGAAGGGACCCTTTACAATGAGCAGTTCTTC
.	TRBV5-1	few	TRBJ1-2	CASSPTGEYGYTF	TGCGCCAGCAGCCCCACGGGGGAGTATGGCTACACCTTC
.	TRBV9	once	TRBJ2-5	CASSVGIEREETQYF	TGTGCCAGCAGCGTTGGGATCGAGCGGGAAGAGACCCAGTACTTC
.	TRBV20-1	few	TRBJ1-2	CSASQVGGIKFYGYTF	TGCAGTGCTAGTCAAGTCGGGGGTATAAAGTTTTATGGCTACACCTTC
.	TRBV15	.	TRBJ2-7	CATRGHGSNYEQYF	TGTGCCACCAGGGGACATGGGAGTAACTACGAGCAGTACTTC
.	TRBV11-2	.	TRBJ2-7	CASSLAGLTYNEQYF	TGTGCCAGCAGCTTGGCGGGGTTGACCTACAATGAGCAGTACTTC
.	TRBV6-2/TRBV6-3	few	TRBJ1-5	CASRPSGQPQHF	TGTGCCAGCAGGCCTTCCGGGCAGCCCCAGCATTTT
TRBD2	TRBV20-1	.	TRBJ2-3	CSAMRAGGTDTLYF	TGCAGTGCTATGAGAGCGGGGGGCACAGATACGCTGTATTTT
.	TRBV7-9	.	TRBJ1-4	CASSLAVGRVTEKLFF	TGTGCCAGCAGCTTAGCAGTCGGAAGAGTGACCGAAAAACTGTTTTTT
TRBD1	TRBV20-1	few	TRBJ1-2	CSANDRQGAFYGYTF	TGCAGTGCAAACGACAGACAGGGCGCGTTCTATGGCTACACCTTC
.	TRBV7-8	.	TRBJ2-1	CASSSGGQQFF	TGTGCCAGCAGCTCTGGCGGTCAACAGTTCTTC